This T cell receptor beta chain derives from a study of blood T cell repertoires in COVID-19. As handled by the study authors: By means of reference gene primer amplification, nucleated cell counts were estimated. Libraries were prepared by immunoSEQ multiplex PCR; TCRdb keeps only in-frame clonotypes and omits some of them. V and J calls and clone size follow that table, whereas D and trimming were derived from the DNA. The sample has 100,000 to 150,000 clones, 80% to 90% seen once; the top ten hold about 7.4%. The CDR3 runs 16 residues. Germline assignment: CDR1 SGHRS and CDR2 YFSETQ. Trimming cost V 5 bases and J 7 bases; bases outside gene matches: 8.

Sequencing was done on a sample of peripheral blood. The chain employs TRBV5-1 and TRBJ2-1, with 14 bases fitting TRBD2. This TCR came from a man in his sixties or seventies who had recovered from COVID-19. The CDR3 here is CASRLGTSGSRNEQFF. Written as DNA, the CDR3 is TGCGCCAGCAGACTTGGGACTAGCGGGAGTCGTAATGAGCAGTTCTTC.